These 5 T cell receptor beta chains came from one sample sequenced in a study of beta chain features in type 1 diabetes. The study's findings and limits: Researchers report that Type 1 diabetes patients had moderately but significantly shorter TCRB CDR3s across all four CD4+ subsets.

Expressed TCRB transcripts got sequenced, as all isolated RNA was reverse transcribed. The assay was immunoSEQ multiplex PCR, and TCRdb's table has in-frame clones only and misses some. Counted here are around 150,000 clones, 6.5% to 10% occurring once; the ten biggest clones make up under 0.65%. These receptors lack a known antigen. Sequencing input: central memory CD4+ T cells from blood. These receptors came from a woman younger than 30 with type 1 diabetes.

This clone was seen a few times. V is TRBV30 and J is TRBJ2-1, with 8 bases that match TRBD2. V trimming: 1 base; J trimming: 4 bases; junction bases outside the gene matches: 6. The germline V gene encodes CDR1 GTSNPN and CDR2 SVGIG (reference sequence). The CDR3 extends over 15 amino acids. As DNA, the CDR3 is TGTGCCTGGAGTGCTCGGACTAGCACTTACAATGAGCAGTTCTTC. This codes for CAWSARTSTYNEQFF. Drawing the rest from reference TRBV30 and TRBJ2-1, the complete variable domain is SQTIHQWPATLVQPVGSPLSLECTVEGTSNPNLYWYRQAAGRGLQLLFYSVGIGQISSEVPQNLSASRPQDRQFILSSKKLLLSDSGFYLCAWSARTSTYNEQFFGPGTRLTVL.

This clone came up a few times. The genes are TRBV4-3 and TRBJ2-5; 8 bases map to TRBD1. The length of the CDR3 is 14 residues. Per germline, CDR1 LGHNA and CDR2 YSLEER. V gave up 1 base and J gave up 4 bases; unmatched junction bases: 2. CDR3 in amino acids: CASSQAQGVETQYF. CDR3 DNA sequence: TGCGCCAGCAGCCAAGCACAGGGGGTAGAGACCCAGTACTTC.

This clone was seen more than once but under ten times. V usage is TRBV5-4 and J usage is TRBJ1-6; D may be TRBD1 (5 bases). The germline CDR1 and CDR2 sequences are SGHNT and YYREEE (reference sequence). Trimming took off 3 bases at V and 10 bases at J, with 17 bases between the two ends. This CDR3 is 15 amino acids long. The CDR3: CASSSKGGQSSPLHF. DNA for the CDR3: TGTGCCAGCAGCTCGAAAGGCGGACAAAGCTCACCCCTCCACTTT.

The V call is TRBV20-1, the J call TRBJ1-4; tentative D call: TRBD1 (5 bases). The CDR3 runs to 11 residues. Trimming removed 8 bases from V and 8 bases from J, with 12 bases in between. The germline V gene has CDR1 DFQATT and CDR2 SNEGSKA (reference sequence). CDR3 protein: CSLSGGEKLFF. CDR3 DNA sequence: TGCAGTCTCAGCGGGGGGGAAAAACTGTTTTTT.

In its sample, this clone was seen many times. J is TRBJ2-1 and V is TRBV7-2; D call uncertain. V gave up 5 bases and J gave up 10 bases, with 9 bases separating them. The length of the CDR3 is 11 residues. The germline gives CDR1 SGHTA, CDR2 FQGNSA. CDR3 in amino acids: CASSQRQEQFF. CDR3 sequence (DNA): TGTGCCAGCAGCCAGAGGCAGGAGCAGTTCTTC.